These 32 T cell receptor beta chains were all obtained from the same sample, sequenced in a study of shared clonotypes between healthy human individuals. Naive CD8 cells lacked CD45RO, underwent positive selection for CCR7 and left out terminally differentiated effector memory CD45RA+ cells. The repertoire was sequenced with immunoSEQ multiplex PCR; TCRdb's copy has only in-frame clones and lacks some. The repertoire holds roughly 2.1 million clones, with 93% as singletons. The sequencing sample was made of naive CD8+ T cells from PBMCs. The origin of the receptors is a man between 18 and 35 years old in good health. Some clones in this sample may be carry-over from other donors' samples.

The J gene is TRBJ1-1, the V gene TRBV18; perhaps TRBD1 as D (6 bases). The CDR3 totals 15 residues. With 1 base removed from V and 2 bases from J, the gap between germline ends came to 11 bases. CDR1 KGHSH and CDR2 LQKENI come from the germline V gene. CDR3: CASSPRGALNTEAFF. CDR3 DNA: TGTGCCAGCTCACCACGGGGGGCCCTAAACACTGAAGCTTTCTTT.

This chain connects TRBV2 to TRBJ1-1, with D perhaps matching TRBD1 (5 bases). Trimming pared 8 bases from V and 7 bases from J, leaving 14 bases between. The CDR3 sequence is 12 residues long. CDR1 and CDR2 (germline): SNHLY, FYNNEI. CDR3 region: CASSGGRNEAFF. For the CDR3, the DNA is TGTGCCAGCTCCGGGGGAAGGAATGAAGCTTTCTTT.

The chain joins TRBV28 to TRBJ1-5; 10 positions match TRBD1. Germline V gene sequence: CDR1 MDHEN, CDR2 SYDVKM. With 6 bases clipped from V and 6 bases from J, the junction kept 8 bases outside the gene matches. This CDR3 region has 15 residues. CDR3 loop: CASRMRQGAGQPQHF. CDR3 coding DNA: TGTGCCAGCAGAATGAGACAGGGGGCAGGTCAGCCCCAGCATTTT.

The chain employs TRBV29-1 and TRBJ2-1, with TRBD2 as a possible D gene (5 bases). The CDR3 covers 14 residues. Germline V gene lookup returns CDR1 SQVTM and CDR2 ANQGSEA. V dropped 2 bases and J dropped 1 base, with 9 bases sitting between them. CDR3 DNA: TGCAGCGTTGAATACACGGGGTCCTACAATGAGCAGTTCTTC. Its protein is CSVEYTGSYNEQFF.

The chain recombines TRBV27 with TRBJ2-2; D is undetermined. From germline, CDR1 is MNHEY and CDR2 SMNVEV (reference sequence). The CDR3 has 14 residues. Between the trimmed V and J ends, which lost 4 bases and 8 bases, there was a span of 14 bases. The CDR3: CASSSHLKPGELFF. CDR3 sequence (DNA): TGTGCCAGCAGTTCCCACCTCAAACCGGGGGAGCTGTTTTTT.

The V call is TRBV28, the J call TRBJ2-1; 7 positions agree with TRBD2. This CDR3 has 14 residues. Losses at the gene ends were 10 bases for V and 4 bases for J; bases not matched to a gene: 10. Germline V CDR1 and CDR2: MDHEN, SYDVKM. CDR3 protein: CATIGEGPYNEQFF. CDR3 sequence (DNA): TGTGCCACCATAGGGGAGGGCCCTTACAATGAGCAGTTCTTC.

The J gene is TRBJ1-3, the V gene TRBV7-9; D remains unclear. The CDR3 is 12 amino acids. The germline gives CDR1 SEHNR, CDR2 FQNEAQ (reference sequence). Trimming stripped 2 bases from V and 9 bases from J, with 8 bases between. CDR3 bases: TGTGCCAGCAGCTTATCCCAGGTCACCATATATTTT. Protein: CASSLSQVTIYF. Supplemented by reference TRBV7-9 and TRBJ1-3, the full variable domain reads DTGVSQNPRHKITKRGQNVTFRCDPISEHNRLYWYRQTLGQGPEFLTYFQNEAQLEKSRLLSDRFSAERPKGSFSTLEIQRTEQGDSAMYLCASSLSQVTIYFGEGSWLTVV.

The chain recombines TRBV10-3 with TRBJ1-1, with 10 bases that match TRBD1. V lost 2 bases to trimming and J lost 5 bases; unmatched junction nucleotides: 5. CDR1 and CDR2 from the germline V gene are ENHRY and SYGVKD. The CDR3 is 15 amino acids. CDR3 sequence: CAISEGQGGWTEAFF. The CDR3 region has the DNA TGTGCCATCAGTGAGGGACAGGGGGGATGGACTGAAGCTTTCTTT.

The V call is TRBV6-5, the J call TRBJ1-4; 8 nucleotides agree with TRBD1. The length of the CDR3 is 14 residues. J gave up 8 bases and V 6 bases, and 8 bases lay outside the gene matches. The V gene's germline CDR1 is MNHEY and CDR2 SVGAGI. The CDR3 reads CASRATGGREKLFF. The CDR3 coding sequence is TGTGCCAGCAGGGCAACAGGGGGACGAGAAAAACTGTTTTTT.

The chain employs TRBV28 and TRBJ2-7, with unresolved D. Germline V gene data show CDR1 as MDHEN and CDR2 as SYDVKM. Trimming took off 6 bases at V and 3 bases at J, with 9 bases between the two ends. There are 12 residues in the CDR3. The CDR3 is CASRDGGYEQYF. The CDR3 nucleotides read TGTGCCAGCAGGGACGGCGGCTACGAGCAGTACTTC.

V gene TRBV9 combines with J gene TRBJ2-7; a possible D gene is TRBD2 (6 bases). Trimming took off 4 bases at V and 1 base at J, with 12 bases between the two ends. This CDR3 region has 14 residues. Germline V gene sequence: CDR1 SGDLS, CDR2 YYNGEE. CDR3 protein: CASSQRAGSYEQYF. The CDR3 DNA reads TGTGCCAGCAGCCAGCGGGCCGGTTCCTACGAGCAGTACTTC.

This chain connects TRBV9 to TRBJ2-7; TRBD2 is a possible D gene (6 bases). The V gene lost 0 bases and the J gene lost 5 bases, with 9 bases spanning the gap. Germline V lookup: CDR1 SGDLS, CDR2 YYNGEE. The CDR3 loop spans 13 amino acids. The CDR3 nucleotides are TGTGCCAGCAGCGTAGGGAGGGGTGACGAGCAGTACTTC. It encodes CASSVGRGDEQYF.

The rearrangement uses TRBV29-1 and TRBJ2-2; 8 nucleotides agree with TRBD1. CDR1 and CDR2 from the germline V gene are SQVTM and ANQGSEA. The ends lost 5 bases at V and 4 bases at J; junction bases unmatched: 9. This CDR3 has 15 amino acids. The CDR3 coding sequence is TGCAGCGTTTTAAGAATAACAGGGGGCACCGGGGAGCTGTTTTTT. Protein product: CSVLRITGGTGELFF.

The chain uses TRBV7-9 and TRBJ2-7, with D tentatively TRBD1 or TRBD2 (5 bases each). The CDR3 consists of 12 residues. Per germline, CDR1 SEHNR and CDR2 FQNEAQ (reference sequence). V lost 4 bases and J lost 6, with 10 bases in between. As DNA, the CDR3 is TGTGCCAGCAGCTCGGAGAGGGGCGAGCAGTACTTC. Amino acid sequence: CASSSERGEQYF.

The chain carries TRBV19 and TRBJ2-7, with 11 bases lining up with TRBD2. Trimming removed 6 bases from V and 6 bases from J; junction bases left unmatched: 7. Per the germline V gene, CDR1 is LNHDA and CDR2 is SQIVND (reference sequence). This CDR3 contains 14 residues. CDR3 in amino acids: CASRVAGGRSEQYF. The CDR3 DNA is TGTGCCAGTAGAGTAGCGGGAGGGCGAAGCGAGCAGTACTTC.

The V and J genes are TRBV21-1 and TRBJ2-1. TRBV21-1 is deemed a pseudogene. The CDR3 length is 15 residues. The CDR3 sequence is CAIGVVGPRYNEQFF. The CDR3 coding sequence is TGTGCCATTGGGGTAGTAGGGCCAAGATACAATGAGCAGTTCTTC.

The CDR3 nucleotides are TGTGCCAGCAGTTTTCATCGGCGGGTACTAGCGGTCTACAATGAGCAGTTCTTC. It codes for CASSFHRRVLAVYNEQFF. V and J are TRBV28 and TRBJ2-1; 8 bases fit TRBD2. CDR1 is MDHEN, CDR2 SYDVKM, per germline. The CDR3 totals 18 residues. The J segment lost 3 bases and the V segment lost 3 bases, leaving 13 bases of the junction unmatched.

The V and J genes are TRBV9 and TRBJ1-2, with a weak D call TRBD1 (6 bases). The CDR3 covers 13 residues. V was cut by 6 bases and J by 4 bases, with 13 bases left in between. The germline V gene encodes CDR1 SGDLS and CDR2 YYNGEE. CDR3 sequence: CASTPGGAYGYTF. The CDR3 DNA sequence: TGTGCCAGCACCCCCGGGGGGGCCTATGGCTACACCTTC.

In regard to this clone: Other DNA sequences within the sample encode an identical CDR3. The chain links TRBV30 to TRBJ2-2; D uncertain. V lost 0 bases and J 6 bases, leaving 5 bases between the germline ends. Germline V lookup: CDR1 GTSNPN, CDR2 SVGIG (reference sequence). This CDR3 is built from 12 residues. The CDR3 spells CAWSVGSGELFF. The CDR3 DNA sequence: TGTGCCTGGAGTGTAGGTTCCGGGGAGCTGTTTTTT.

The CDR3 sequence: CATYRGPLDQPQHF. The CDR3 DNA is TGTGCCACTTACAGGGGCCCCTTGGATCAGCCCCAGCATTTT. V gene TRBV21-1 combines with J gene TRBJ1-5; TRBD1, as called in the table, went unchecked against the DNA. TRBV21-1 has pseudogene status. The length of the CDR3 is 14 residues.

This chain links TRBV7-2 with TRBJ2-5; D is uncertain. This CDR3 region has 16 residues. Germline CDR1 is SGHTA and CDR2 is FQGNSA. V was cut by 4 bases and J by 0 bases, with 15 bases left in between. CDR3 amino acids: CASSSVLFAYQETQYF. Written as DNA, the CDR3 is TGTGCCAGCAGCTCAGTTTTGTTCGCGTACCAAGAGACCCAGTACTTC.

This chain connects TRBV7-9 to TRBJ2-3; TRBD2 aligns across 9 bases. CDR3 length equals 16 residues. CDR1 is SEHNR and CDR2 is FQNEAQ in the germline V gene (reference sequence). V shed 5 bases, J shed 3 bases, and the junction held 9 bases outside the gene matches. CDR3 residues: CASSPAAGGPTDTQYF. CDR3 bases: TGTGCCAGCAGCCCCGCCGCGGGAGGGCCGACAGATACGCAGTATTTT.

The sample holds one count of this clone. One junction end disagrees with the germline gene, perhaps due to a read error. The same CDR3 is also encoded by other DNA sequences in this sample. The chain carries TRBV2 and TRBJ2-5; D unresolved. This CDR3 region has 10 residues. Germline lookup yields CDR1 SNHLY and CDR2 FYNNEI. CDR3 DNA sequence: TGTGCCAGCAGAGAAGAGACCCAGTACTTC. This gives the protein CASREETQYF.

Comments on this clone: In the same sample, other DNA sequences code for this CDR3. The CDR3 is CASSPGGSEQFF. For the CDR3, the DNA is TGTGCCAGCAGTCCAGGGGGATCTGAGCAGTTCTTC. The V and J genes are TRBV5-6 and TRBJ2-1; TRBD1 agrees at 7 bases. CDR1 is SGHDT, CDR2 YYEEEE, per germline. This CDR3 has 12 amino acids. V lost 5 bases to trimming and J lost 9 bases; unmatched junction nucleotides: 5.

The chain recombines TRBV2 with TRBJ2-7; 8 bases are shared with TRBD1. Germline V gene lookup returns CDR1 SNHLY and CDR2 FYNNEI. V gave up 6 bases and J gave up 2 bases; unmatched junction bases: 9. CDR3 size: 15 residues. CDR3 region: CASRPGTGKTYEQYF. CDR3 DNA: TGTGCCAGCAGACCCGGGACAGGCAAAACCTACGAGCAGTACTTC.

The rearrangement links TRBV27 to TRBJ1-5, with 7 bases identical to TRBD1. J was trimmed by 4 bases and V by 0 bases; bases with no gene match: 3. The CDR3 sequence is 15 residues long. The V gene's germline CDR1 is MNHEY and CDR2 SMNVEV (reference sequence). The CDR3 DNA is TGTGCCAGCAGTTTATCGAAGGGGGCTAATCAGCCCCAGCATTTT. Its translation is CASSLSKGANQPQHF.

The V gene is TRBV4-1, the J gene TRBJ1-6, with D possibly matching TRBD1 (6 bases). The germline CDR1 and CDR2 sequences are MGHRA and YSYEKL. The CDR3 covers 15 residues. Trimming took off 0 bases at V and 5 bases at J, with 8 bases between the two ends. The CDR3: CASSQDTGNNSPLHF. CDR3 nucleotide sequence: TGCGCCAGCAGCCAAGATACAGGGAATAATTCACCCCTCCACTTT.

The rearrangement joins TRBV5-4 to TRBJ2-2; 11 nucleotides line up with TRBD2. CDR1 is SGHNT and CDR2 is YYREEE in the germline V gene (reference sequence). The CDR3 loop spans 16 amino acids. V was clipped by 6 bases and J by 7 bases; unmatched bases: 11. CDR3 in amino acids: CASTSSSLAGVGELFF. DNA of the CDR3: TGTGCCAGCACCTCGTCTTCACTAGCGGGAGTCGGGGAGCTGTTTTTT.

The gene calls are TRBV2 and TRBJ2-7; D call uncertain. Trimming took off 8 bases at V and 2 bases at J, with 10 bases between the two ends. Germline V CDR1 and CDR2: SNHLY, FYNNEI. The CDR3 length is 12 residues. CDR3 DNA sequence: TGTGCCAGCGTAGCAGGAACCTACGAGCAGTACTTC. It encodes CASVAGTYEQYF.

On this clone: The same CDR3 also results from other DNA sequences found in this sample. The chain joins TRBV4-3 to TRBJ2-7; D unresolved. Germline V CDR1 and CDR2: LGHNA, YSLEER. V lost 1 base and J 0 bases, leaving 7 bases between the germline ends. The CDR3 contains 14 residues. Written as DNA, the CDR3 is TGCGCCAGCAGCCAAGGGTTGGGCTCCTACGAGCAGTACTTC. As protein: CASSQGLGSYEQYF.

The V gene is TRBV29-1, the J gene TRBJ1-4, with 7 bases lining up with TRBD1. Germline assignment: CDR1 SQVTM and CDR2 ANQGSEA. This CDR3 has 14 amino acids. After removal of 7 bases from V and 3 bases from J, the junction contained 8 bases not matched to a gene. CDR3 DNA: TGCAGCGGCCCAGACAGGGCGGCTAATGAAAAACTGTTTTTT. This codes for CSGPDRAANEKLFF.

This chain joins TRBV27 and TRBJ2-7; D is undetermined. Between the trimmed V and J ends, which lost 5 bases and 2 bases, there was a span of 19 bases. This CDR3 contains 16 residues. The germline V gene encodes CDR1 MNHEY and CDR2 SMNVEV (reference sequence). The CDR3 protein is CASSPSLLGKTYEQYF. The CDR3 DNA sequence: TGTGCCAGCAGTCCCTCCCTCTTGGGGAAGACCTACGAGCAGTACTTC.